The clone carrying this T cell receptor beta chain came up a few times. The antigen remains unidentified. With V trimmed by 5 bases and J by 4 bases, 5 bases remained unmatched. The germline V gene has CDR1 SNHLY and CDR2 FYNNEI. The CDR3 totals 15 residues. This entry comes from a study of beta chain features in type 1 diabetes. At the level of the study: Sorted cell examination encompassed 85 million to 140 million cells across all samples.

Reverse transcribing all isolated RNA meant expressed TCRB transcripts were sequenced. Sequenced by immunoSEQ multiplex PCR; TCRdb stores in-frame clones only, minus some. The table shows fewer than 200,000 clones, with 9% to 12% occurring only once. Study conclusions and caveats: At VDJ recombination sites, type 1 diabetes patients had fewer insertions and more deleted nucleotides. Within each of all four CD4+ subsets, Type 1 diabetes patients had TCRB CDR3s that were moderately but significantly shorter. Here, the possible influence of HLA type (on TCRB rearrangement) remained unresolved.

The J gene is TRBJ2-5, the V gene TRBV2; 12 nucleotides match TRBD2. This receptor was taken from a man aged 25 to 40 with type 1 diabetes. Material: central memory CD4+ T cells from blood. CDR3 DNA: TGTGCCAGCAGTTACCCGACTAGCGGGAGAGAGACCCAGTACTTC. Translated, it gives CASSYPTSGRETQYF.